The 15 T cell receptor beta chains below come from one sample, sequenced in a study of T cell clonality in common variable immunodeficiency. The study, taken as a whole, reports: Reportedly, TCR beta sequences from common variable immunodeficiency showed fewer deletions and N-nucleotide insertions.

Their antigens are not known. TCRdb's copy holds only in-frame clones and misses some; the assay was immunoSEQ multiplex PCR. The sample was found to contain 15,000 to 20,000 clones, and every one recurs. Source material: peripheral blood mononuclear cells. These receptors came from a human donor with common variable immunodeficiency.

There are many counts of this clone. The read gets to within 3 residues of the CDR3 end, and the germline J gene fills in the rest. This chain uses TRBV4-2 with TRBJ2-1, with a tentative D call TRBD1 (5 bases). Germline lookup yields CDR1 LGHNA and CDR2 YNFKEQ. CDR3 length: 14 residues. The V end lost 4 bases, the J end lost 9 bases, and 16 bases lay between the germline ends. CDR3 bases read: TGTGCCAGCAGCCCCTTAGGGGCTGGGGCTGAG. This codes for CASSPLGAGAE. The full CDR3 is CASSPLGAGAEQFF.

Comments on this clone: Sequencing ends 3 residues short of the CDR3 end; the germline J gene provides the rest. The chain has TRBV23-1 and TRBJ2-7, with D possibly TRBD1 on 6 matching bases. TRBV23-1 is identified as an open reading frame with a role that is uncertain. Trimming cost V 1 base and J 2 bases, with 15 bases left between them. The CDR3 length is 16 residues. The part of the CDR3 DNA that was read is TGCGCCAGCAGTCAATATCCGGACAGTGAAGCCTACGAG. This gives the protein CASSQYPDSEAYE. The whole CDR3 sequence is CASSQYPDSEAYEQYF.

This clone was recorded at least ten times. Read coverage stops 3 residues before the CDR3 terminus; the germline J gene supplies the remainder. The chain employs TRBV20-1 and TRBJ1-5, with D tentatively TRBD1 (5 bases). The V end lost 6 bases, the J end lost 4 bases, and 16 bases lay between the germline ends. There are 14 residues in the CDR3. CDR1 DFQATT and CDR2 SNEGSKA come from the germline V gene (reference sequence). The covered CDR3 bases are TGCAGTGCCAGTTCCGGGACTCAAAATCAGCCC. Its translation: CSASSGTQNQP. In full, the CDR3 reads CSASSGTQNQPQHF.

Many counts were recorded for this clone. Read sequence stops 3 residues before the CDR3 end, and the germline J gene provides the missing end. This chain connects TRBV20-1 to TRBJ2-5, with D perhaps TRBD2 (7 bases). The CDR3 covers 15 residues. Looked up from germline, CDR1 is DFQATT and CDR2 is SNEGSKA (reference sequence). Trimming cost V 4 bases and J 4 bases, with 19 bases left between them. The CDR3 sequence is CSATAGWRGGETQYF. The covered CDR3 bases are TGCAGTGCTACCGCGGGATGGAGGGGGGGAGAGACC.

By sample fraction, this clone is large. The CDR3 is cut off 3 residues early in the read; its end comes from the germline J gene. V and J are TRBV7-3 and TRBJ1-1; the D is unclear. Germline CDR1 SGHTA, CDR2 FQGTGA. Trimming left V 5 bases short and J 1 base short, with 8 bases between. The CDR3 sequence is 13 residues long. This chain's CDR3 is CASSREANTEAFF. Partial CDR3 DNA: TGTGCCAGCAGCCGAGAAGCGAACACTGAA.

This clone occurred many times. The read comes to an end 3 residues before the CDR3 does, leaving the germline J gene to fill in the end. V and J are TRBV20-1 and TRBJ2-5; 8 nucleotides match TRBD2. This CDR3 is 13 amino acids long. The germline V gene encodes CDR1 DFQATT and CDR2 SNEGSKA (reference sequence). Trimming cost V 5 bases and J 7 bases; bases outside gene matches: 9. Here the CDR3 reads CSAQPAGGWTQYF. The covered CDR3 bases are TGCAGTGCTCAGCCGGCGGGGGGTTGGACC.

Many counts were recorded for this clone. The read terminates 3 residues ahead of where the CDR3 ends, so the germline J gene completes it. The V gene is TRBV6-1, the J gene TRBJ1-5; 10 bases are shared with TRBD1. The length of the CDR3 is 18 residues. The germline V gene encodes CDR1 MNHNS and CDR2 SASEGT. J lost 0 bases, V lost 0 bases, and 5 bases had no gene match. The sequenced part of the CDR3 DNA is TGTGCCAGCAGTGAAGCGACAGGGGGCCCCTATAGCAATCAGCCC. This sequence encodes CASSEATGGPYSNQP. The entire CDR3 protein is CASSEATGGPYSNQPQHF.

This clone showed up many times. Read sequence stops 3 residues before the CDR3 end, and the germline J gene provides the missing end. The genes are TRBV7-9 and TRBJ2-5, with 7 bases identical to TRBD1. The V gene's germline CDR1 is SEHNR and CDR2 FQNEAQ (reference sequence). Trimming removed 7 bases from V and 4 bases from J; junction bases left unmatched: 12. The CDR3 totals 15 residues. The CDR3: CASTPPTQGRETQYF. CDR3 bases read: TGTGCCAGCACCCCCCCCACACAGGGGCGAGAGACC.

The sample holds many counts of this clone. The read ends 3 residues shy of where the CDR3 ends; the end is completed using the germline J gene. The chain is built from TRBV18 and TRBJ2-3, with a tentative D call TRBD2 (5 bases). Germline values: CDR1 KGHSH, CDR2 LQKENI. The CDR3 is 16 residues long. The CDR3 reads CASSPEGLRADQTQYF. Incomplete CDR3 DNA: TGTGCCAGCTCACCTGAAGGATTGAGGGCCGATCAGACG.

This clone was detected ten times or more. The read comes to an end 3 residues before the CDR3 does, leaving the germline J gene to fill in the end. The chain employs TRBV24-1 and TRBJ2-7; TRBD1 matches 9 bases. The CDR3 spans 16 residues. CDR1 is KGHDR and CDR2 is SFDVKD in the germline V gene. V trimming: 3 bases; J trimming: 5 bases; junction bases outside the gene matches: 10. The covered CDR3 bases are TGTGCCACCAGTGATCCGCTTGGGACAGGGATACACGAG. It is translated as CATSDPLGTGIHE. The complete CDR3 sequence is CATSDPLGTGIHEQYF.

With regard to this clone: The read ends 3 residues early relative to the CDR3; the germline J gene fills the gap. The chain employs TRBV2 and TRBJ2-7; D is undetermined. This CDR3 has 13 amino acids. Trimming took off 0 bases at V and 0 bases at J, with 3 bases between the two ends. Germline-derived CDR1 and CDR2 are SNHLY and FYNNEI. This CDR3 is CASSEAHSYEQYF. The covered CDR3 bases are TGTGCCAGCAGTGAAGCTCACTCCTACGAG.

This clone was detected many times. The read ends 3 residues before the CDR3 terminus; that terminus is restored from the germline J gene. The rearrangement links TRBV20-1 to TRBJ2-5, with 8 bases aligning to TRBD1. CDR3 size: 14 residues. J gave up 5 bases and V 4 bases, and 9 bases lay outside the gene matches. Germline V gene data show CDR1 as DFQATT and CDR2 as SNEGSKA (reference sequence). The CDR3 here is CSATGGAVRETQYF. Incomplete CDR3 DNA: TGCAGTGCTACAGGGGGCGCCGTCCGTGAGACC.

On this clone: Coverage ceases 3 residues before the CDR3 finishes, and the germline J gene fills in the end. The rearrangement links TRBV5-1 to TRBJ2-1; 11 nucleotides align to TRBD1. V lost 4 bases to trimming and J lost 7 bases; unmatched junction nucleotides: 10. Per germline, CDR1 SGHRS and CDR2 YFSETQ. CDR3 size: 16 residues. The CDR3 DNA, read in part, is TGCGCCAGCAGCCCGTGGACAGGGGGCACAGGGAATGAG. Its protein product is CASSPWTGGTGNE. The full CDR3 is CASSPWTGGTGNEQFF.

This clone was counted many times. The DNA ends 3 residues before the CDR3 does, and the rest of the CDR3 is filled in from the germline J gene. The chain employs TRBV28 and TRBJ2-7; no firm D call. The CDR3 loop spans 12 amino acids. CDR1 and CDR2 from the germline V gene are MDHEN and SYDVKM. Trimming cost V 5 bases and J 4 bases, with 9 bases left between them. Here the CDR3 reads CASSMRVYEQYF. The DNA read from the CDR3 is TGTGCCAGCAGTATGCGAGTGTACGAG.

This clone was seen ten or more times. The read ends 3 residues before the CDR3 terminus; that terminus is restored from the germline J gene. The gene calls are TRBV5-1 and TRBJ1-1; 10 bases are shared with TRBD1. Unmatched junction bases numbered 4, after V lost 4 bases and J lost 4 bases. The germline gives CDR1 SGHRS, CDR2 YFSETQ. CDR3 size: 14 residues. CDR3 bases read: TGCGCCAGCAGCCGAGGACAGGGGGTCACTGAA. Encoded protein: CASSRGQGVTE. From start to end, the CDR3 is CASSRGQGVTEAFF.